Listed below are T cell receptor beta chains from one sample, sequenced in a study of CD8+ T cells in alopecia areata. Sequencing was performed with immunoSEQ multiplex PCR; in TCRdb, only in-frame clones are kept and a portion is missing. The sample comprises about 140,000 clones, 40% to 65% of which are singletons, and 0.85% to 1% rests with the top ten. The specimen was CD4+ T cells sorted from blood, collected at week 0. These receptors were obtained from a human donor with alopecia areata. Both conserved end residues are part of each CDR3. The D gene is left open where the match is weak. Expanded clones are given a class, and other clones once, few, many or no size at all.

TRBD1	-	TRBJ2-5	TRBV29-1	CSVEPSRTGGVGETQYF	TGCAGCGTTGAACCTTCTCGGACAGGGGGAGTAGGTGAGACCCAGTACTTC
-	once	TRBJ2-5	TRBV4-3	CASSHGVYQETQYF	TGCGCCAGCAGCCACGGCGTCTACCAAGAGACCCAGTACTTC
-	-	TRBJ2-3	TRBV29-1	CSVDRADGTDTQYF	TGCAGCGTTGACAGGGCCGATGGCACAGATACGCAGTATTTT
TRBD1	-	TRBJ1-2	TRBV29-1	CSVGPLAWDSLRGYTF	TGCAGCGTTGGACCTCTGGCGTGGGACAGTCTTCGTGGCTACACCTTC
-	many	TRBJ2-3	TRBV14	CASSQDFSDSFTDTQYF	TGTGCCAGCAGCCAAGATTTTTCCGACAGTTTCACAGATACGCAGTATTTT
-	-	TRBJ2-7	TRBV30	CASDSYEQYF	TGTGCCTCTGACTCGTACGAGCAGTACTTC
TRBD1	-	TRBJ2-1	TRBV29-1	CSVLQGASYNEQFF	TGCAGCGTGCTGCAGGGGGCCTCCTACAATGAGCAGTTCTTC
-	-	TRBJ2-5	TRBV7-7	CASSLGGDQETQYF	TGTGCCAGCAGCTTAGGAGGGGACCAAGAGACCCAGTACTTC
-	-	TRBJ2-4	TRBV27	CASSLDGELAKNIQYF	TGTGCCAGCAGTCTGGACGGAGAGCTAGCCAAAAACATTCAGTACTTC
TRBD1	few	TRBJ2-2	TRBV19	CASRVRGTHTGELFF	TGTGCCAGTAGGGTCAGGGGGACCCACACCGGGGAGCTGTTTTTT
TRBD1	few	TRBJ2-5	TRBV30	CAGDRGRETQYF	TGTGCCGGGGACAGGGGGCGAGAGACCCAGTACTTC
-	-	TRBJ1-4	TRBV29-1	CSVRERAVANEKLFF	TGCAGCGTGAGAGAGAGGGCCGTAGCTAATGAAAAACTGTTTTTT
-	few	TRBJ1-2	TRBV7-9	CASSFGSDYGYTF	TGTGCCAGCAGCTTCGGGTCCGACTATGGCTACACCTTC
-	-	TRBJ1-2	TRBV19	CASSLYREGNYGYTF	TGTGCCAGTAGTTTATACAGGGAGGGGAACTATGGCTACACCTTC
TRBD1	-	TRBJ1-5	TRBV6-5	CASSRDRGLQPQHF	TGTGCCAGCAGCCGGGACAGGGGGCTTCAGCCCCAGCATTTT
-	few	TRBJ1-2	TRBV25-1	CASSDSGEYYGYTF	TGTGCCAGCAGTGATTCCGGGGAGTACTATGGCTACACCTTC
-	-	TRBJ2-2	TRBV30	CAWLGGLAGELFF	TGTGCCTGGCTGGGGGGGCTCGCCGGGGAGCTGTTTTTT
-	-	TRBJ2-7	TRBV7-9	CASSLELYEQYF	TGTGCCAGCAGCTTAGAGTTATACGAGCAGTACTTC
-	-	TRBJ1-5	TRBV5-8	CASSLVGGLNEPQHF	TGTGCCAGCAGCTTGGTCGGCGGTTTAAATGAGCCCCAGCATTTT
-	-	TRBJ2-7	TRBV14	CASSLRRGSYEQYF	TGTGCCAGCAGCCTGAGGAGGGGGAGCTACGAGCAGTACTTC
-	few	TRBJ1-1	TRBV6-5	CASSPPSGRRGEAFF	TGTGCCAGCAGTCCACCCTCCGGGAGGCGGGGGGAAGCTTTCTTT
-	-	TRBJ1-2	TRBV29-1	CSVQDSLLYGYTF	TGCAGCGTCCAGGACAGCTTACTCTATGGCTACACCTTC
TRBD1	-	TRBJ2-7	TRBV19	CASSIEGTGSYEQYF	TGTGCCAGTAGTATAGAAGGGACAGGGTCGTACGAGCAGTACTTC
TRBD1	-	TRBJ2-7	TRBV29-1	CSVIGQGNYEQYF	TGCAGCGTTATAGGACAGGGGAACTACGAGCAGTACTTC
TRBD2	-	TRBJ2-1	TRBV18	CASSPPAGTGGQRTYNEQFF	TGTGCCAGCTCACCACCCGCTGGGACGGGAGGGCAGAGGACCTACAATGAGCAGTTCTTC
-	-	TRBJ2-7	TRBV7-2	CASSFGVRTYEQYF	TGTGCCAGCAGCTTCGGGGTTCGGACCTACGAGCAGTACTTC
-	-	TRBJ1-4	TRBV29-1	CSASDGDGQLFF	TGCAGCGCTTCGGACGGTGACGGTCAACTGTTTTTT
TRBD1	-	TRBJ1-4	TRBV2	CASSERTGFNEKLFF	TGTGCCAGCAGTGAAAGGACAGGGTTTAATGAAAAACTGTTTTTT
-	-	TRBJ1-5	TRBV18	CASSRWTTEPQHF	TGTGCCAGCTCACGGTGGACCACGGAGCCCCAGCATTTT
TRBD2	-	TRBJ2-2	TRBV7-9	CASSFQLGLAFTGELFF	TGTGCCAGCAGCTTTCAACTCGGACTAGCCTTCACCGGGGAGCTGTTTTTT
TRBD2	few	TRBJ2-1	TRBV7-2	CASSLKTSGYNEQFF	TGTGCCAGCAGCTTAAAGACTAGCGGATACAATGAGCAGTTCTTC
-	few	TRBJ2-3	TRBV2	CASSARQINTDTQYF	TGTGCCAGCAGCGCGAGACAGATAAACACAGATACGCAGTATTTT
-	-	TRBJ2-4	TRBV7-2	CASSLVPSIQYF	TGTGCCAGCAGCTTAGTCCCATCCATTCAGTACTTC
-	-	TRBJ1-5	TRBV6-6	CASRGLDNPQHF	TGTGCCAGCAGAGGGCTGGACAATCCCCAGCATTTT
-	-	TRBJ1-3	TRBV25-1	CASSAAGQHSGNTIYF	TGTGCCAGCAGTGCGGCCGGACAACACTCTGGAAACACCATATATTTT
TRBD1	-	TRBJ2-7	TRBV9	CASSAEYGTGGNEQYF	TGTGCCAGCAGCGCGGAGTACGGGACAGGGGGCAACGAGCAGTACTTC
-	few	TRBJ2-3	TRBV30	CAWSGPYTDTQYF	TGTGCCTGGAGTGGGCCGTACACAGATACGCAGTATTTT
-	-	TRBJ2-7	TRBV9	CASSVGGNSGSYEQYF	TGTGCCAGCAGCGTAGGGGGTAATAGCGGTTCCTACGAGCAGTACTTC
-	many	TRBJ2-5	TRBV15	CATSRGRNQETQYF	TGTGCCACCAGCAGAGGACGGAACCAAGAGACCCAGTACTTC
-	many	TRBJ2-5	TRBV25-1	CASSVFGGADKETQYF	TGTGCCAGCAGTGTGTTTGGGGGAGCAGATAAAGAGACCCAGTACTTC
-	-	TRBJ2-5	TRBV28	CASRDYREQETQYF	TGTGCCAGCAGGGATTACAGGGAGCAAGAGACCCAGTACTTC
TRBD1	-	TRBJ2-7	TRBV20-1	CSTGVEQYF	TGCAGTACAGGGGTCGAGCAGTACTTC
-	few	TRBJ2-7	TRBV5-1	CASSLYLSYEQYF	TGCGCCAGCAGCTTATACCTCTCCTACGAGCAGTACTTC
-	-	TRBJ2-2	TRBV27	CASSLTIFNGELFF	TGTGCCAGCAGTTTAACCATATTCAACGGGGAGCTGTTTTTT
-	few	TRBJ2-7	TRBV29-1	CSVVAVTYEQYF	TGCAGCGTAGTAGCAGTAACCTACGAGCAGTACTTC
-	-	TRBJ2-4	TRBV25-1	CASGRGGDTLNIQYF	TGTGCCAGCGGACGGGGAGGGGACACGTTAAACATTCAGTACTTC
-	few	TRBJ2-1	TRBV18	CASSPSGAGGLSYNEQFF	TGTGCCAGCTCACCTTCCGGGGCCGGGGGATTATCCTACAATGAGCAGTTCTTC
TRBD2	few	TRBJ2-1	TRBV7-2	CASSPSGGSYNEQFF	TGTGCCAGCAGCCCCTCGGGGGGCTCCTACAATGAGCAGTTCTTC
TRBD2	few	TRBJ2-4	TRBV9	CASSVAGGRENIQYF	TGTGCCAGCAGCGTAGCGGGAGGACGCGAAAACATTCAGTACTTC
TRBD2	few	TRBJ2-3	TRBV19	CASSAPGGLSDTQYF	TGTGCCAGTAGCGCCCCGGGGGGACTTTCAGATACGCAGTATTTT
-	few	TRBJ2-4	TRBV28	CASSPPGGGNIQYF	TGTGCCAGCAGTCCCCCCGGGGGCGGAAACATTCAGTACTTC
-	-	TRBJ2-2	TRBV27	CASSFTSRTGELFF	TGTGCCAGCAGTTTTACTAGCCGCACCGGGGAGCTGTTTTTT
TRBD2	-	TRBJ2-7	TRBV27	CASTKAGEHEQYF	TGTGCCAGCACTAAGGCGGGGGAGCACGAGCAGTACTTC
-	-	TRBJ2-1	TRBV29-1	CSVDPGLHTNEQFF	TGCAGCGTTGACCCCGGGCTACATACCAATGAGCAGTTCTTC
-	-	TRBJ1-1	TRBV27	CASSLGPVNTEAFF	TGTGCCAGCAGCCTAGGCCCCGTGAACACTGAAGCTTTCTTT
TRBD2	-	TRBJ2-1	TRBV10-3	CAISGLAANEQFF	TGTGCCATCAGTGGACTAGCGGCCAATGAGCAGTTCTTC
-	-	TRBJ2-1	TRBV7-3	CASSLTVKDEQFF	TGTGCCAGCAGCTTAACCGTTAAGGATGAGCAGTTCTTC